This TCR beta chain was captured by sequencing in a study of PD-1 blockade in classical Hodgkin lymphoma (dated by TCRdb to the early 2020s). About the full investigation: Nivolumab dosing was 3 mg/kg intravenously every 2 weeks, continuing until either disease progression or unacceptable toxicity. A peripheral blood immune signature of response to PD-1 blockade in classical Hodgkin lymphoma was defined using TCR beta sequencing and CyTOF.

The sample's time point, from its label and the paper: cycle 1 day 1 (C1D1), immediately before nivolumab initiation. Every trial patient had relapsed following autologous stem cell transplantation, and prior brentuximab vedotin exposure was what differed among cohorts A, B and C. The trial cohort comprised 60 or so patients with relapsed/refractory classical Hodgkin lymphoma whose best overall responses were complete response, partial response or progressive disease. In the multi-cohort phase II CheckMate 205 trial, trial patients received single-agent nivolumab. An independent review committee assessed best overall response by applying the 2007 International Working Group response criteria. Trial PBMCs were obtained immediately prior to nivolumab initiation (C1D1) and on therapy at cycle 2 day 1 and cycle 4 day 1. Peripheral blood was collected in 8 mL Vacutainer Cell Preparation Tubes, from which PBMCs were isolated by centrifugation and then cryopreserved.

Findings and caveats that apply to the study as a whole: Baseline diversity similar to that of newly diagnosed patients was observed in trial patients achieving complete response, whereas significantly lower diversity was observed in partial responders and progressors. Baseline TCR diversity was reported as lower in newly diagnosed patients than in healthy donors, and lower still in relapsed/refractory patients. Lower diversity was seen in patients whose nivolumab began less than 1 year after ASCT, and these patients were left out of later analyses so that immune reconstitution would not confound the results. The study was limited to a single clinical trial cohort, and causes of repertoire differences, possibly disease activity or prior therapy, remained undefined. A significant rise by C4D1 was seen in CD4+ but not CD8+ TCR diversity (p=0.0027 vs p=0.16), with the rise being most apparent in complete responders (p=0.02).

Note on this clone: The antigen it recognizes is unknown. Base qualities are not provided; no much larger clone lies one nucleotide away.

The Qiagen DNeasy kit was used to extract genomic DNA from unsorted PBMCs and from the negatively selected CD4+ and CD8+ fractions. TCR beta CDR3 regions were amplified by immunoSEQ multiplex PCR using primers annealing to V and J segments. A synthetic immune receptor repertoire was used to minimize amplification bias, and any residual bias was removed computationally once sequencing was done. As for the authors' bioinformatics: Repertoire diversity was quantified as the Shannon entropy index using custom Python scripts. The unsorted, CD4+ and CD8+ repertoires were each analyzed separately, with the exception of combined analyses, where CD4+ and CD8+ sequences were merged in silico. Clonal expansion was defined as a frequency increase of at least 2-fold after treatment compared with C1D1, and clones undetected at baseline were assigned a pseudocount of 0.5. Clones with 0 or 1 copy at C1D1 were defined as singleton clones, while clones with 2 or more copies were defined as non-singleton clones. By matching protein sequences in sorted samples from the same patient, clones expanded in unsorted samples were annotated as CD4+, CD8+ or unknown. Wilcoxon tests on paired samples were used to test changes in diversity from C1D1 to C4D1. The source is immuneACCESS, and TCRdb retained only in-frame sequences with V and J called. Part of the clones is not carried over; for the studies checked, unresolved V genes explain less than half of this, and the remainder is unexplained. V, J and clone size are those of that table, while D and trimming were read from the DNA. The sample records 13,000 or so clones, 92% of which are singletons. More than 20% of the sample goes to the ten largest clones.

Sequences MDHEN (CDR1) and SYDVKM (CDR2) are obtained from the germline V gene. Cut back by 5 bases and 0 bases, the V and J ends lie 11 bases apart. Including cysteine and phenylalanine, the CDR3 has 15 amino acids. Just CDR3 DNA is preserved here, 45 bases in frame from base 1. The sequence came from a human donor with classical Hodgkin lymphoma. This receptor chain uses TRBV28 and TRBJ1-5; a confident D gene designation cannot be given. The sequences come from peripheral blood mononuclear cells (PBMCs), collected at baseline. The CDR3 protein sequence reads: CASSIQLYSNQPQHF. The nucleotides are TGTGCCAGCAGTATACAGCTATATAGCAATCAGCCCCAGCATTTT. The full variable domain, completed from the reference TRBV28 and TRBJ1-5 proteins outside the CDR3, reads DVKVTQSSRYLVKRTGEKVFLECVQDMDHENMFWYRQDPGLGLRLIYFSYDVKMKEKGDIPEGYSVSREKKERFSLILESASTNQTSMYLCASSIQLYSNQPQHFGDGTRLSIL.